These 9 T cell receptor beta chains were all obtained from the same sample, sequenced in a study of persistence of HIV-infected CD4 T cells. The stimulus was an HIV-1 Gag 15-mer peptide pool, around 1.1 ug/peptide/mL. CD40L/CD69 double-negative CD45RO-high memory CD4+ T cells were collected. These TCRs' antigens remain unknown. The immunoSEQ assay was version 4, run in survey mode. The method was immunoSEQ multiplex PCR; TCRdb's version includes in-frame clones alone and lacks a portion of them. Of approximately 34,000 clones listed, roughly four fifths were seen once; the top ten hold about 20%. This material consisted of CD4+ T cells sorted from PBMCs after roughly 18-hour stimulation, taken from a patient who received antiretroviral therapy. All receptors derive from an adult woman with HIV who was CMV-seropositive.

The chain recombines TRBV6-5 with TRBJ2-3, with D possibly TRBD1 on 8 matching bases. The V end was cut by 5 bases, the J end by 2 bases, with 14 bases between. This CDR3 has 15 amino acids. Germline V lookup: CDR1 MNHEY, CDR2 SVGAGI. Written as DNA, the CDR3 is TGTGCCAGCAGTCCACAGGGGGGGTCCACAGATACGCAGTATTTT. Translating it yields CASSPQGGSTDTQYF.

J is TRBJ1-1 and V is TRBV12-3 or TRBV12-4; D may be TRBD1 (5 bases). The CDR3 is 13 amino acids. Deletions cut 6 bases from V and 4 bases from J, with 12 bases between. CDR3 DNA sequence: TGTGCCAGCAGCGCAGGGATCGGCACTGAAGCTTTCTTT. Amino acid sequence: CASSAGIGTEAFF.

The V gene is TRBV18, the J gene TRBJ1-1, with 8 bases lining up with TRBD1. This CDR3 spans 14 amino acids. The trim removed 6 bases at V and 5 bases at J, leaving 8 bases unmatched. The germline V gene has CDR1 KGHSH and CDR2 LQKENI. The DNA of the CDR3 is TGTGCCAGCTCCCTTCAGGGGGCGGGAACTGAAGCTTTCTTT. This codes for CASSLQGAGTEAFF.

The chain is built from TRBV20-1 and TRBJ1-1; D ambiguous. Germline V lookup: CDR1 DFQATT, CDR2 SNEGSKA (reference sequence). The V end was cut by 4 bases, the J end by 4 bases, with 7 bases between. The CDR3 sequence is 11 residues long. In DNA form, the CDR3 reads TGCAGTGCTACTAAGGTCACTGAAGCTTTCTTT. Protein sequence: CSATKVTEAFF.

This chain joins TRBV12-3 or TRBV12-4 and TRBJ2-1, with 8 bases lining up with TRBD2. V was pared by 5 bases and J by 9 bases, with 6 bases of the junction left unmatched. This CDR3 region has 13 residues. The CDR3 coding sequence is TGTGCCAGCAGTCTCGGGACTAGTGCTGAGCAGTTCTTC. Translating gives CASSLGTSAEQFF.

The V call is TRBV11-1, the J call TRBJ1-6, with D possibly matching TRBD1 (5 bases). CDR1 is SGHAT, CDR2 FQDESV, per germline (reference sequence). This CDR3 contains 16 residues. Trimming took 5 bases from V and 5 from J, leaving 16 bases between them. CDR3 sequence (DNA): TGTGCCAGCAGCCCAGGGAGCAGGACCCATAATTCACCCCTCCACTTT. Encoded protein: CASSPGSRTHNSPLHF.

This clone has a handful of counts. The chain combines TRBV5-8 with TRBJ2-7, with 7 bases lining up with TRBD1. The V and J ends lost 5 bases and 1 base, in that order; junction bases with no gene match: 21. The germline gives CDR1 SGHTS, CDR2 YDEGEE. The CDR3 length is 19 residues. CDR3 in DNA: TGTGCCAGCAGTTCCGGGACAGATCTAACCCCCCGGACGTCCTACGAGCAGTACTTC. Translating gives CASSSGTDLTPRTSYEQYF.

This chain joins TRBV7-2 and TRBJ2-4; TRBD2 agrees at 13 bases. J was trimmed by 6 bases and V by 2 bases; bases with no gene match: 10. This CDR3 has 18 amino acids. Germline-derived CDR1 and CDR2 are SGHTA and FQGNSA. The CDR3, as DNA: TGTGCCAGCAGCTTAAGTCCCCGGACTAGCGGGAGAGGAAACATTCAGTACTTC. Its protein is CASSLSPRTSGRGNIQYF. Complete variable domain (other parts from reference TRBV7-2 and TRBJ2-4): GAGVSQSPSNKVTEKGKDVELRCDPISGHTALYWYRQSLGQGLEFLIYFQGNSAPDKSGLPSDRFSAERTGGSVSTLTIQRTQQEDSAVYLCASSLSPRTSGRGNIQYFGAGTRLSVL.

V usage is TRBV7-8 and J usage is TRBJ2-7, with D perhaps matching TRBD1 (5 bases). The CDR3 covers 15 residues. Germline loops: CDR1 SGHVS, CDR2 FQNEAQ. The V and J ends lost 7 bases and 0 bases respectively, with 16 bases between them. The CDR3 bases are TGTGCCAGCAACCACTGGGGCGATAGCTCCTACGAGCAGTACTTC. Amino acid sequence: CASNHWGDSSYEQYF.